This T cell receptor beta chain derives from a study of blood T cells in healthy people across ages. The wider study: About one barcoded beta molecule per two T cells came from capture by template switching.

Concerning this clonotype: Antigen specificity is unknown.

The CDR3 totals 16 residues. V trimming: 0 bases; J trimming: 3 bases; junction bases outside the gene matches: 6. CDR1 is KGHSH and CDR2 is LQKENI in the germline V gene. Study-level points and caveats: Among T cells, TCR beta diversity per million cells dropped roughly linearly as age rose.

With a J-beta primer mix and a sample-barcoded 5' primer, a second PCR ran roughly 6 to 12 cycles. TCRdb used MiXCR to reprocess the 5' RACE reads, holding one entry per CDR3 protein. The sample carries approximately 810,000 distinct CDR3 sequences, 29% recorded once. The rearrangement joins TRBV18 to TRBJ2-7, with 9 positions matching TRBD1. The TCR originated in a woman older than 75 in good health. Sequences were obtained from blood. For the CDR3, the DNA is TGTGCCAGCTCACCACCCGGGACAGGGTCCCTCTACGAGCAGTACTTC. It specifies CASSPPGTGSLYEQYF. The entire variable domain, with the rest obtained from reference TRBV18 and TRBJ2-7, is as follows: NAGVMQNPRHLVRRRGQEARLRCSPMKGHSHVYWYRQLPEEGLKFMVYLQKENIIDESGMPKERFSAEFPKEGPSILRIQQVVRGDSAAYFCASSPPGTGSLYEQYFGPGTRLTVT.